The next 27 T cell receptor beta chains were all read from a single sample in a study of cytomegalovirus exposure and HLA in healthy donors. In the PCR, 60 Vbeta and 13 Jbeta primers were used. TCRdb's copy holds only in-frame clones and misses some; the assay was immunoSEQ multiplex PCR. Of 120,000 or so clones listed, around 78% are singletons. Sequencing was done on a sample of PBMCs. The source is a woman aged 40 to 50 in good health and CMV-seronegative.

CDR3 loop: CASSPGDSHGYTF. The CDR3 DNA reads TGTGCCAGCAGTCCCGGGGACAGCCATGGCTACACCTTC. The J gene is TRBJ1-2, the V gene TRBV6-6; the match to TRBD1 covers 7 bases. Trimming at V came to 5 bases and at J to 6 bases, leaving 6 bases not matched to a gene. The germline CDR1 and CDR2 sequences are MNHNY and SVGAGI (reference sequence). This CDR3 region has 13 residues.

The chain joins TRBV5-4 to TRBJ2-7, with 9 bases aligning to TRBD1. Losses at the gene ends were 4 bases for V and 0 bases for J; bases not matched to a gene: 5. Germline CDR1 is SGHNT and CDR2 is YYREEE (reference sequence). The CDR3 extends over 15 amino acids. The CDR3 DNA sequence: TGTGCCAGCAGCCCCGGGACAGGGAGCTCCTACGAGCAGTACTTC. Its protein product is CASSPGTGSSYEQYF.

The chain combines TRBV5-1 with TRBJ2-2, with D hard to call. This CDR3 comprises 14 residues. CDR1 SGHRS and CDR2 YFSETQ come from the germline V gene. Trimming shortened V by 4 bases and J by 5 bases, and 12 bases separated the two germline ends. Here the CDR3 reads CASSASLSTGELFF. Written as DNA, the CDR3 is TGCGCCAGCAGCGCAAGCTTATCTACCGGGGAGCTGTTTTTT.

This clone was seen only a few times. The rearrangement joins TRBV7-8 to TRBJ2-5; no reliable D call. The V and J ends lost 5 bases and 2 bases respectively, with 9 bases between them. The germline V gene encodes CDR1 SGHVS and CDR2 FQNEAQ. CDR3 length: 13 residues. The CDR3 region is CASSRPGQETQYF. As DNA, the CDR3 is TGTGCCAGCAGCCGCCCGGGTCAAGAGACCCAGTACTTC. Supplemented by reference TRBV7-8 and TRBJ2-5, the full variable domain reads GAGVSQSPRYKVAKRGQDVALRCDPISGHVSLFWYQQALGQGPEFLTYFQNEAQLDKSGLPSDRFFAERPEGSVSTLKIQRTQQEDSAVYLCASSRPGQETQYFGPGTRLLVL.

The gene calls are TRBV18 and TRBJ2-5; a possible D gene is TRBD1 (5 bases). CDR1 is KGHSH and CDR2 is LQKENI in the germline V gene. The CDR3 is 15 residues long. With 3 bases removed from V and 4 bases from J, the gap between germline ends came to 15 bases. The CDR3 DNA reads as TGTGCCAGCTCACCGAATTCAGGGATGGGAGAGACCCAGTACTTC. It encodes CASSPNSGMGETQYF.

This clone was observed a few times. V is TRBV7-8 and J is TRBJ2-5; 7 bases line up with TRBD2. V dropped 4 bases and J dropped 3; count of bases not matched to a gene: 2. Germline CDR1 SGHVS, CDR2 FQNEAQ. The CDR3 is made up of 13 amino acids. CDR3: CASSSGTKETQYF. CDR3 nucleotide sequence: TGTGCCAGCAGCTCCGGGACTAAAGAGACCCAGTACTTC.

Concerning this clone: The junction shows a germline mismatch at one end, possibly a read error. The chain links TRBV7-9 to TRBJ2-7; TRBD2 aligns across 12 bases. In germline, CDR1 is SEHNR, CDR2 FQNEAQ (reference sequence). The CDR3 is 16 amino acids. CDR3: CSSSSETSGSSNEQYF. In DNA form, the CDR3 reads TGTTCCAGCAGCTCTGAGACTAGCGGGAGCTCCAACGAGCAGTACTTC.

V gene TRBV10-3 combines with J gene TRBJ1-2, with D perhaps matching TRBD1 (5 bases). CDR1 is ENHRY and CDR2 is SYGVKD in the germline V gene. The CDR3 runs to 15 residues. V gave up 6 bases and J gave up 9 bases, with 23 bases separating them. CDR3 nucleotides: TGTGCCATCAGAGGGACGGAGGGTAATCCTTTAAGCTACACCTTC. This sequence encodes CAIRGTEGNPLSYTF.

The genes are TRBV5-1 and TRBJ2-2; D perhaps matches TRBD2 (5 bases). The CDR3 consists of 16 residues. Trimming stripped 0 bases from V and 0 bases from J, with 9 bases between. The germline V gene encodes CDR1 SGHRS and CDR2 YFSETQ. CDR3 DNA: TGCGCCAGCAGCTTGGTTGCTAGCCCGAACACCGGGGAGCTGTTTTTT. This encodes CASSLVASPNTGELFF.

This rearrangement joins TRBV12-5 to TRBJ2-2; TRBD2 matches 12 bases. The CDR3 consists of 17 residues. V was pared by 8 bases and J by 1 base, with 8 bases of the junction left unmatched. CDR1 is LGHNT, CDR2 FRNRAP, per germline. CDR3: CASTPGLAGLNTGELFF. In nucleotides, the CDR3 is TGTGCTAGTACCCCGGGACTAGCGGGCCTGAACACCGGGGAGCTGTTTTTT.

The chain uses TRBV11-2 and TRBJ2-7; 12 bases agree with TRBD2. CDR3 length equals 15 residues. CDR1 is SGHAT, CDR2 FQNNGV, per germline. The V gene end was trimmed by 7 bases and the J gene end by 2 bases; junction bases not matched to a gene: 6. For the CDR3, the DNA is TGTGCCAGCACCGTGACTAGCGGGAGCACCTACGAGCAGTACTTC. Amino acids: CASTVTSGSTYEQYF.

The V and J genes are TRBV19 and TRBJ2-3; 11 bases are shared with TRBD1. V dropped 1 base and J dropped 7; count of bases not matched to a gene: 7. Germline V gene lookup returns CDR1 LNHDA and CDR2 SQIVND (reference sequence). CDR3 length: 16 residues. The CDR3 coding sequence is TGTGCCAGTAGTATAGTTGGGACAGGGGGGTTTCATACGCAGTATTTT. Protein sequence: CASSIVGTGGFHTQYF.

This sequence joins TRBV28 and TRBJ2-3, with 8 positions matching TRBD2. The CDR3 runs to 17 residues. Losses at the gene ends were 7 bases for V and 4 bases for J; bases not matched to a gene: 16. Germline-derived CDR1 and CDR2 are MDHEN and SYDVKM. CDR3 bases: TGTGCCAGCACTTTGAGGGTGGCGGGAGGTTTGGCAGATACGCAGTATTTT. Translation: CASTLRVAGGLADTQYF.

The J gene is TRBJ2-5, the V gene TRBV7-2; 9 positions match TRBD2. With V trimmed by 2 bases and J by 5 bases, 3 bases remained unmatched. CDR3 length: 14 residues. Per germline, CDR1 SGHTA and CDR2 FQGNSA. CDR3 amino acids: CASSLLAGQETQYF. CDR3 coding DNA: TGTGCCAGCAGCTTACTAGCGGGACAGGAGACCCAGTACTTC.

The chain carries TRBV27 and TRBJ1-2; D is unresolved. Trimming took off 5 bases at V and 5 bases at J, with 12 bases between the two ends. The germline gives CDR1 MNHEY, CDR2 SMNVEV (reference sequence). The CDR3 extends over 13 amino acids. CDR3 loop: CASSHRDKYGYTF. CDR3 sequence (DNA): TGTGCCAGCAGTCATAGAGACAAATATGGCTACACCTTC.

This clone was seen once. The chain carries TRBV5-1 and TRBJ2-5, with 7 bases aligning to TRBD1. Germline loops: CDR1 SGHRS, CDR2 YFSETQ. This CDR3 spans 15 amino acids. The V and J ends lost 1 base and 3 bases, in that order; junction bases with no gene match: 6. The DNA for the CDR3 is TGCGCCAGCAGCTTGACCGGGACAGAAGAAGAGACCCAGTACTTC. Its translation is CASSLTGTEEETQYF.

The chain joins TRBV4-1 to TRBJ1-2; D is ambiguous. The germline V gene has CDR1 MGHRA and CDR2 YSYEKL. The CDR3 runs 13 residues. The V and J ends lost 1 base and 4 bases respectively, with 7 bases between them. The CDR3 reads CASSQGPGYGYTF. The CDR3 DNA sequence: TGCGCCAGCAGCCAAGGCCCAGGCTATGGCTACACCTTC.

CDR3 in DNA: TGCGCCAGCAGTGTGCAGGGGACCACTGAAGCTTTCTTT. Its translation: CASSVQGTTEAFF. The chain joins TRBV10-1 to TRBJ1-1; TRBD1 might be the D (6 bases). The CDR3 sequence is 13 residues long. Trimming stripped 4 bases from V and 4 bases from J, with 10 bases between. Germline V gives CDR1 WNHNN, CDR2 SYGVQD (reference sequence).

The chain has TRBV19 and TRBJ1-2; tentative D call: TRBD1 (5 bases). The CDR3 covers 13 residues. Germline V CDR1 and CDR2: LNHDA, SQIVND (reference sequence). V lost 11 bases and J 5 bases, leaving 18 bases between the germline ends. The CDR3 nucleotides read TGTGCCGGAAACAGGAGCAAATGTTATGGCTACACCTTC. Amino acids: CAGNRSKCYGYTF. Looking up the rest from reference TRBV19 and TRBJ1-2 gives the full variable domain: DGGITQSPKYLFRKEGQNVTLSCEQNLNHDAMYWYRQDPGQGLRLIYYSQIVNDFQKGDIAEGYSVSREKKESFPLTVTSAQKNPTAFYLCAGNRSKCYGYTFGSGTRLTVV.

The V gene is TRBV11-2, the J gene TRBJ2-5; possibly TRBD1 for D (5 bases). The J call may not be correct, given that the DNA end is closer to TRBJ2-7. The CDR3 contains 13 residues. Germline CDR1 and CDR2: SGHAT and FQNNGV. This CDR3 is CASSLSGASEQYF. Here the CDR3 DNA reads TGTGCCAGCAGCTTAAGTGGGGCTTCCGAGCAGTACTTC.

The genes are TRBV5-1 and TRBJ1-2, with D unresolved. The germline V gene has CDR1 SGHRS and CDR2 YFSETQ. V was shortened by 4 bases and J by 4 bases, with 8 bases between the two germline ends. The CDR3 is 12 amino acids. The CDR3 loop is CASSASLYGYTF. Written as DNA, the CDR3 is TGCGCCAGCAGCGCTAGCCTCTATGGCTACACCTTC.

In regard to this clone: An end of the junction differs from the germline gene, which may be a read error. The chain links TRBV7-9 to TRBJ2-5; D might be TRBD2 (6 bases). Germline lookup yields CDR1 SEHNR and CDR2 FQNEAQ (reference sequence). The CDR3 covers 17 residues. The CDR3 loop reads CSSSLYLVEGRTETQYF. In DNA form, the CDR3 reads TGTTCCAGCAGCTTATACCTAGTGGAGGGCCGTACGGAGACCCAGTACTTC.

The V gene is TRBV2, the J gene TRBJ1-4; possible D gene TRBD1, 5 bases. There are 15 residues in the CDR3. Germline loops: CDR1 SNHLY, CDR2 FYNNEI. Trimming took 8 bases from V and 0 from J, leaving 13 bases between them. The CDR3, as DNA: TGTGCCAGCGGGGTGGGGCTTACAACTAATGAAAAACTGTTTTTT. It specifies CASGVGLTTNEKLFF. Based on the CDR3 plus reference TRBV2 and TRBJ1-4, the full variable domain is EPEVTQTPSHQVTQMGQEVILRCVPISNHLYFYWYRQILGQKVEFLVSFYNNEISEKSEIFDDQFSVERPDGSNFTLKIRSTKLEDSAMYFCASGVGLTTNEKLFFGSGTQLSVL.

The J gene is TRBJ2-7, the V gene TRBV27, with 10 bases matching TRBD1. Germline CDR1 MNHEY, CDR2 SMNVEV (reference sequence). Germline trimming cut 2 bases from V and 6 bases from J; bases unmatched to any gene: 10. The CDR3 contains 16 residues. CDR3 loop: CASSLVTGTGVIEQYF. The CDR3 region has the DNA TGTGCCAGCAGTTTAGTCACGGGGACAGGGGTAATCGAGCAGTACTTC.

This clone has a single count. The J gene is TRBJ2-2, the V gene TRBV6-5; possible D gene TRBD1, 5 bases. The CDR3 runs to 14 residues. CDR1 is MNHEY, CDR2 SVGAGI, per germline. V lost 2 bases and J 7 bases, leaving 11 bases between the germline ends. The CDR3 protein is CASSYGASYGELFF. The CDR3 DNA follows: TGTGCCAGCAGTTACGGGGCTTCTTACGGGGAGCTGTTTTTT.

CDR3 DNA sequence: TGTGCCAGCAGCGTAGAAGATCCCGGGACAGGACAAGAGACCCAGTACTTC. Translation: CASSVEDPGTGQETQYF. The chain couples TRBV9 to TRBJ2-5, with 8 nucleotides matching TRBD1. Germline lookup yields CDR1 SGDLS and CDR2 YYNGEE. Germline trimming cut 0 bases from V and 2 bases from J; bases unmatched to any gene: 9. CDR3 length equals 17 residues.

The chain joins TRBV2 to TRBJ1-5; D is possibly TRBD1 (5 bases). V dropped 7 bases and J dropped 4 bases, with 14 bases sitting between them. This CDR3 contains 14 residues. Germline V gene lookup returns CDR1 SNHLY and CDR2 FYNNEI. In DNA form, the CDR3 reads TGTGCCAGCATTCCGGGCCAGGGAAATCAGCCCCAGCATTTT. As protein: CASIPGQGNQPQHF.